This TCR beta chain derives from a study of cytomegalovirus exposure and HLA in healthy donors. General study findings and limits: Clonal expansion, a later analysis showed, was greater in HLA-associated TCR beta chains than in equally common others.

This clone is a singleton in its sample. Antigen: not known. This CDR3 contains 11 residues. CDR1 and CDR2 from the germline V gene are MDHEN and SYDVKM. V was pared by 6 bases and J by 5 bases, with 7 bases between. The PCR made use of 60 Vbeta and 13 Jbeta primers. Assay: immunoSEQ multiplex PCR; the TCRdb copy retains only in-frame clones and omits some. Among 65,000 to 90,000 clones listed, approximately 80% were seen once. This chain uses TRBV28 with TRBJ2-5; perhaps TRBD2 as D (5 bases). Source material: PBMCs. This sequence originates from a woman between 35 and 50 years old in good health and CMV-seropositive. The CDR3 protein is CASRGSETQYF. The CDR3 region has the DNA TGTGCCAGCAGGGGGAGCGAGACCCAGTACTTC. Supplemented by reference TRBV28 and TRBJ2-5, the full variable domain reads DVKVTQSSRYLVKRTGEKVFLECVQDMDHENMFWYRQDPGLGLRLIYFSYDVKMKEKGDIPEGYSVSREKKERFSLILESASTNQTSMYLCASRGSETQYFGPGTRLLVL.